This TCR beta chain was sequenced during a study of T cell responses to AZD1222 COVID-19 vaccine. General study results and limits: CD4 TCRs linked to vaccination spanned spike, dominating at 160-218 and 743-854.

Germline V gene data show CDR1 as SGHAT and CDR2 as FQNNGV. With 3 bases removed from V and 5 bases from J, the gap between germline ends came to 11 bases. The length of the CDR3 is 14 residues. This clone was recorded only once. Its antigen remains unknown. Profiling relied on immunoSEQ multiplex PCR, and the TCRdb table lists in-frame clones only, not all of them. The repertoire holds roughly 190,000 clones, with approximately 90% as singletons. The sequence was collected from an adult who received the MenACWY meningococcal vaccine as a control. This specimen was peripheral blood, taken 28 days after the second dose of the MenACWY control vaccine. The chain couples TRBV11-2 to TRBJ1-5, with D maybe TRBD1 (6 bases). The CDR3 region has the DNA TGTGCCAGCAGCTTGGTGACAGGTGATCAGCCCCAGCATTTT. This translates into CASSLVTGDQPQHF.